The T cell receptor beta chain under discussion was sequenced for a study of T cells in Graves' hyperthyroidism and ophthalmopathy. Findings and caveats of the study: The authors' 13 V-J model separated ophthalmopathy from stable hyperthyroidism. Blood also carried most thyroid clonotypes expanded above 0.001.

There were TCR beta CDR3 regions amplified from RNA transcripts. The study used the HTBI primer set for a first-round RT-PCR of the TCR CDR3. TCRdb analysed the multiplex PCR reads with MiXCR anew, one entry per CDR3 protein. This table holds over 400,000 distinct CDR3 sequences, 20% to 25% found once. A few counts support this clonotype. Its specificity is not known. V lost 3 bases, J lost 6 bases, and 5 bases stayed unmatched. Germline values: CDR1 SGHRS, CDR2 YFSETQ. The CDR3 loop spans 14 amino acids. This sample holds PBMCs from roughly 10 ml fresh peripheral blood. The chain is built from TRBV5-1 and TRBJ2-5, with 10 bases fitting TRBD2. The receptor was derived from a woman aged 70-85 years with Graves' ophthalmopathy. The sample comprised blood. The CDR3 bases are TGCGCCAGCAGCTATACTAGCGGGGAGAAGACCCAGTACTTC. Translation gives CASSYTSGEKTQYF.